The source of this TCR beta chain is a study of cytotoxic CD8 clonotypes in ibrutinib-treated CLL. Study context: Researchers reported about a dozen relapsed/refractory and about 14 treatment-naive patients, around 17 of them IGHV unmutated.

Sequenced by immunoSEQ multiplex PCR; TCRdb stores in-frame clones only, minus some. Found here are around 130,000 clones, 80% to 85% of them singletons; the top ten hold 3% to 4%. The TCR beta libraries used roughly 2.2 micrograms of genomic DNA that came from cryopreserved PBMCs. The CDR3 contains 16 residues. CDR1 and CDR2 from the germline V gene are GTSNPN and SVGIG (reference sequence). The ends were cut back, 5 bases at V and 1 base at J, with 20 bases in the middle. Concerning this clone: Its antigen is unidentified.

Findings and limits, study-wide: Pretreatment clonality was elevated relative to age-matched healthy donors and paralleled circulating CD8+ T-cell counts. On treatment, the uncommon public clonotypes contracted or remained stable.

This clonotype originated in a human donor with chronic lymphocytic leukemia. The chain couples TRBV30 to TRBJ1-2, with D perhaps matching TRBD1 (5 bases). This specimen consisted of PBMCs, obtained after 24 months of ibrutinib treatment. This chain's CDR3 is CAWDLGQLNHNYGYTF. CDR3 bases: TGTGCCTGGGACCTGGGGCAGCTCAACCATAACTATGGCTACACCTTC.